A single T cell receptor (beta chain) is shown here with its context. Germline V gene data show CDR1 as SGHDN and CDR2 as FVKESK. This CDR3 comprises 17 residues. The V end was cut by 3 bases, the J end by 4 bases, with 18 bases between. The sample is drawn from a study of shared clonotypes between healthy human individuals. Repertoires were generated with immunoSEQ multiplex PCR, while TCRdb's copy carries only in-frame clones and drops some. Of over 850,000 clones listed, around 78% are singletons. The V call is TRBV14, the J call TRBJ2-2, with no clear D. This TCR derives from a man between 18 and 29 years old in good health. Some clones in this sample may be carry-over from other donors' samples. Sequenced input: memory CD4+ T cells from PBMCs. Subset denoted: CD45RA-negative fraction. CDR3 nucleotide sequence: TGTGCCAGCAGCCAGCCAAGGACCCCCCCGGGCACCGGGGAGCTGTTTTTT. Its translation is CASSQPRTPPGTGELFF.